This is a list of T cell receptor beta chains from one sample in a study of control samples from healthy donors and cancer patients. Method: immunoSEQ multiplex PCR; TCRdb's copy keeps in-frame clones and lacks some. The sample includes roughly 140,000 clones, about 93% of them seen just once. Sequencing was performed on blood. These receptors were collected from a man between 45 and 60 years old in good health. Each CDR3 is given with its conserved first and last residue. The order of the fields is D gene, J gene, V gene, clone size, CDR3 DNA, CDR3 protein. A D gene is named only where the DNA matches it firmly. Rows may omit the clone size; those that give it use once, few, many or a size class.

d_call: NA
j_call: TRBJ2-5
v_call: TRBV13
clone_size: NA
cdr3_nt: TGTGCCAGCAGCCAATACCAAGAGACCCAGTACTTC
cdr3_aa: CASSQYQETQYF

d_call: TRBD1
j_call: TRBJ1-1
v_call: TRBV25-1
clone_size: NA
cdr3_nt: TGTGCCAGCAGTCCTAGGGACAGGCCGAACACTGAAGCTTTCTTT
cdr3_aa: CASSPRDRPNTEAFF

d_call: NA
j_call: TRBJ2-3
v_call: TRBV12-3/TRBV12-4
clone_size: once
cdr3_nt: TGTGCCAGCAGGCGCCTTACAACAGATACGCAGTATTTT
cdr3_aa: CASRRLTTDTQYF

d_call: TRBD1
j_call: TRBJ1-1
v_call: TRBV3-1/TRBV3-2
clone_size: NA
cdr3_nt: TGTGCCAGCAGCCAAGGACAGGGGGAAACTGAAGCTTTCTTT
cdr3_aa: CASSQGQGETEAFF

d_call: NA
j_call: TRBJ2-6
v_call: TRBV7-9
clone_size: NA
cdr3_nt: TGTGCCAGCAGCTTAGTACCCTCTGGGGCCAACGTCCTGACTTTC
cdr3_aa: CASSLVPSGANVLTF

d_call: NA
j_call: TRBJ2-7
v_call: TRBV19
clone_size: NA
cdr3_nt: TGTGCCAGTAGTTCCCTGGGGGAACAGTACTTC
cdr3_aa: CASSSLGEQYF

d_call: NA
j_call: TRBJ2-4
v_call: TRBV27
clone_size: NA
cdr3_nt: TGTGCCAGCAGTTTAGCGGGAAAAAACATTCAGTACTTC
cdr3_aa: CASSLAGKNIQYF

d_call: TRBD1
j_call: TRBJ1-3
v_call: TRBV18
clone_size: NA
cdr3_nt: TGTGCCAGCTCACGGACAGGGGATCCTGGAAACACCATATATTTT
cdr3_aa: CASSRTGDPGNTIYF

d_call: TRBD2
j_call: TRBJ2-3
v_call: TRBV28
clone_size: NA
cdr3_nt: TGTGCCAGCAGTTCCAGACTAGCGGGAGGGCTTAGGTATTTT
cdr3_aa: CASSSRLAGGLRYF

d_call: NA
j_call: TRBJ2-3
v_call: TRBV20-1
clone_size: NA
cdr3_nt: TGCAGTGCTGCAGAAGATACGCAGTATTTT
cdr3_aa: CSAAEDTQYF

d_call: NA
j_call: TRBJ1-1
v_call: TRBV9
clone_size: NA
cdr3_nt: TGTGCCAGCAGCGTAGAGGGTATTGGTGGCACTGAAGCTTTCTTT
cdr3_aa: CASSVEGIGGTEAFF

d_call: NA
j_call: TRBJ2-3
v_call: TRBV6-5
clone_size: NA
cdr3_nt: TGTGCCAGCAGTTATAGTAGGACTAGCACAGATACGCAGTATTTT
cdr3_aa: CASSYSRTSTDTQYF

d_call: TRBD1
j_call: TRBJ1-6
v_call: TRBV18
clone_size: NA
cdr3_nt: TGTGCCAGCTCACCGACAGGGGAAGGTTCACCCCTCCACTTT
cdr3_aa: CASSPTGEGSPLHF

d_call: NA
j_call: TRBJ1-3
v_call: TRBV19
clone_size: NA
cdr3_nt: TGTGCCAGTACTTTCTTGGGGTCGCCTGGAAACACCATATATTTT
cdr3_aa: CASTFLGSPGNTIYF

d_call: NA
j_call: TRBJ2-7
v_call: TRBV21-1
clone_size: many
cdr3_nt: TGTGCCGAAATTGAACAGGGGGCCCACGAGCAGTACTTC
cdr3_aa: CAEIEQGAHEQYF

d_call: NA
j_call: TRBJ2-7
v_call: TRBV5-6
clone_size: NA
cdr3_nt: TGTGCCAGCAGGTCAGGTTTGCAAGCCTACGAGCAGTACTTC
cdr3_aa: CASRSGLQAYEQYF

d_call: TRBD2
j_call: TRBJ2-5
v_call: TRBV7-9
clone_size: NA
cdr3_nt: TGTGCCAGCAGCTCGGCGGGGGGGAAGACCCAGTACTTC
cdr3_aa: CASSSAGGKTQYF

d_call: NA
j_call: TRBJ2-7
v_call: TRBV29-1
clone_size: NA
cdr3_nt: TGCAGCGTTGAGGACCGGGGAGCCCTTTACGAGCAGTACTTC
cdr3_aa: CSVEDRGALYEQYF

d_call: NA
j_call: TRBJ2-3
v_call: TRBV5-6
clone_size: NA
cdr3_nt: TGTGCCAGCAGCCGCGGGTTTGGAGATACGCAGTATTTT
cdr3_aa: CASSRGFGDTQYF

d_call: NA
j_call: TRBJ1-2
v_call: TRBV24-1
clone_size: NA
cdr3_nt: TGTGCCACCAGTGAAGCAGATTATGGCTACACCTTC
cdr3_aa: CATSEADYGYTF

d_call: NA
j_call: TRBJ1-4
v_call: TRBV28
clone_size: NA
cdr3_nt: TGTGCCAGCAGTTTTAGACTTCAGCTGGAAAAACTGTTTTTT
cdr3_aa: CASSFRLQLEKLFF

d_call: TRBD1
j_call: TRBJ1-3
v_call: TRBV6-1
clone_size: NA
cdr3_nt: TGTGCCAGCAGTGGGGGACAGGGAAAATCTGGAAACACCATATATTTT
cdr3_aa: CASSGGQGKSGNTIYF

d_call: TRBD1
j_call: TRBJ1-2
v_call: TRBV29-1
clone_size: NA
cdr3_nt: TGCAGCGTCAGGGGGGGGAACTATGGCTACACCTTC
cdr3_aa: CSVRGGNYGYTF